The present T cell receptor (beta chain) was sequenced within a study of molecular identifiers for immune sequencing clone quantification. The V gene lost 1 base and the J gene lost 7 bases, with 10 bases spanning the gap. CDR1 and CDR2 (germline): MGHRA, YSYEKL. The length of the CDR3 is 14 residues. Overall study findings and caveats: The study found clones above 20 RNA copies held over 98% of effector molecules and under 1% in naive cells. One cell's worth of spiked Jurkat TCR RNA was reportedly detectable among 850,000 to 1,000,000 naive cells.

With regard to this clonotype: The antigen is unknown.

A single record per CDR3 protein comes from TCRdb applying MiXCR to the PCR reads. Counted here are over 600,000 distinct CDR3 sequences, 15% to 20% occurring once; the ten biggest clones make up 0.7% to 1%. This chain links TRBV4-1 with TRBJ1-4; D gene unclear. This TCR was sampled from a human donor in good health. Some libraries in this study had Jurkat cell RNA spiked in. Material: naive CD8+ T cells from blood, with Jurkat cell RNA spiked in. Sample subset: FACS-sorted CD8+CD4-CCR7+CD45RA+ naive T cells. The CDR3 DNA follows: TGCGCCAGCAGCCAAGTAGGAGACACTGAAAAACTGTTTTTT. Encoded protein: CASSQVGDTEKLFF.